The source of this T cell receptor beta chain is a study of vaccination effects on CD4 cells after COVID-19. In its sample, this clone was seen a few times. Its antigen is unidentified. Sequencing used immunoSEQ multiplex PCR; TCRdb keeps in-frame clones, though not all of them. Among approximately 31,000 clones listed, around 70% were seen once. Germline V gives CDR1 SGHDT, CDR2 YYEEEE. V dropped 0 bases and J dropped 7 bases, with 7 bases sitting between them. The CDR3 is made up of 12 amino acids. Once cultured for about 9 days, the cells underwent separation to obtain CD4+ T cells. The TCR was taken from a human donor who received a COVID-19 vaccine. The sequencing used CD4+ T cells from PBMCs cultured without peptide, collected before COVID-19 vaccination. The chain is built from TRBV5-6 and TRBJ1-2, with no clear D. CDR3 amino acids: CASSLEVGGYTF. The CDR3 DNA reads as TGTGCCAGCAGCTTGGAAGTAGGTGGCTACACCTTC.